This T cell receptor beta chain derives from a study of cytomegalovirus exposure and HLA in healthy donors. Overall study findings and caveats: Rarity held for most TCR sequences, but there were some public TCRs that occurred in many donors. Clonal expansion, a later analysis showed, was greater in HLA-associated TCR beta chains than in equally common others. Later on, a genetic analysis was performed. It linked a missense variant in DCLRE1C with V- and J-gene trimming of TCR beta.

Concerning this clone: Its specificity is not known.

From germline, CDR1 is MGHDK and CDR2 SYGVNS. The CDR3 sequence is 15 residues long. The V and J ends lost 5 bases and 3 bases, in that order; junction bases with no gene match: 6. PCR used 60 Vbeta primers and 13 Jbeta primers. Here immunoSEQ multiplex PCR was the method, and the copy in TCRdb shows in-frame clones only, minus some. Of approximately 200,000 clones in the sample, 65% to 90% were seen once. Input material: PBMCs. The clonotype comes from a girl aged 5-17 years in good health and CMV-seronegative. The chain uses TRBV25-1 and TRBJ1-4; the match to TRBD1 covers 7 bases. This chain's CDR3 is CASSPPGTANEKLFF. The CDR3 bases are TGTGCCAGCAGTCCCCCCGGGACAGCTAATGAAAAACTGTTTTTT. Filled out from reference TRBV25-1 and TRBJ1-4, the complete variable domain reads EADIYQTPRYLVIGTGKKITLECSQTMGHDKMYWYQQDPGMELHLIHYSYGVNSTEKGDLSSESTVSRIRTEHFPLTLESARPSHTSQYLCASSPPGTANEKLFFGSGTQLSVL.